This TCR beta chain is from a study of blood T cell repertoires in COVID-19. V lost 5 bases and J lost 6, with 17 bases in between. The CDR3 extends over 14 amino acids. Per germline, CDR1 ENHRY and CDR2 SYGVKD. Some clones are missing from TCRdb's copy, which holds only in-frame ones; the method was immunoSEQ multiplex PCR. In the table there are approximately 230,000 clones, about 90% of which are singletons. V usage is TRBV10-3 and J usage is TRBJ2-7; maybe TRBD1 (7 bases). The specimen was peripheral blood. This receptor was taken from a man aged 18 to 30 with active or convalescent COVID-19. In DNA, the CDR3 is TGTGCCATCAGTACGCGAAGCAGGGGGGCCGAGCAGTACTTC. Translating gives CAISTRSRGAEQYF.